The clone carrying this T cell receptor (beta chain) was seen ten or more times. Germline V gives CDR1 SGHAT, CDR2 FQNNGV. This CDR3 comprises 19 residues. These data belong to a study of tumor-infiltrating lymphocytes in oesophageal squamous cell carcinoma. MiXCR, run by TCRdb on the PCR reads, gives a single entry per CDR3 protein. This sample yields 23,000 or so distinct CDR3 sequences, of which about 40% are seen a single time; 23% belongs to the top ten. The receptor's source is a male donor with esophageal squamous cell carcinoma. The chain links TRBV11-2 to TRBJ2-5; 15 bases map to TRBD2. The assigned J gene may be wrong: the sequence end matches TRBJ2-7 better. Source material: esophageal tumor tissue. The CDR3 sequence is CASSWTGTSGGRGSYEQYF. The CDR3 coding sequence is TGTGCCAGCAGCTGGACGGGGACTAGCGGGGGGAGGGGGAGCTACGAGCAGTACTTC.